A selection of T cell receptor beta chains follows, all from one sample in a study of PD-L1 blockade in urothelial cancer. Data came from immunoSEQ multiplex PCR; TCRdb stores just in-frame clones and leaves some out. Found here are 27,000 or so clones, around 87% of them singletons; the top ten hold 1.5% to 2%. The input for sequencing was PBMCs, taken around atezolizumab (anti-PD-L1) treatment. These TCRs come from a man in his fifties with urothelial cancer. Each CDR3 is given with its conserved first and last residue. D genes are given only for firm matches. A row's size may be missing; if present it is once, few, many or a size class.

TRBJ2-3 | . | TRBV7-2 | . | CASSLDEALTDTQYF | TGTGCCAGCAGCTTAGACGAGGCACTCACAGATACGCAGTATTTT
TRBJ2-7 | . | TRBV30 | . | CAWNQESYEQYF | TGTGCCTGGAATCAGGAATCCTACGAGCAGTACTTC
TRBJ2-3 | TRBD1 | TRBV7-8 | . | CASSQRTGWTDTQYF | TGTGCCAGCAGCCAAAGGACAGGTTGGACAGATACGCAGTATTTT
TRBJ1-1 | . | TRBV6-5 | once | CASTAGVGRLAFF | TGTGCCAGCACCGCGGGGGTGGGACGTTTGGCTTTCTTT
TRBJ1-6 | TRBD1 | TRBV29-1 | . | CSIQTGGNSPLHF | TGCAGCATCCAGACAGGGGGTAATTCACCCCTCCACTTT
TRBJ2-2 | . | TRBV4-2 | . | CASSQGDRAGANTGELFF | TGTGCCAGCAGCCAAGGTGATAGGGCAGGGGCAAACACCGGGGAGCTGTTTTTT
TRBJ2-5 | TRBD1 | TRBV29-1 | . | CSVELWTGRGTYQETQYF | TGCAGCGTTGAACTTTGGACAGGGCGAGGGACGTACCAAGAGACCCAGTACTTC
TRBJ2-7 | . | TRBV7-2 | . | CASSQGQRAGYEQYF | TGTGCCAGCAGCCAGGGACAGCGAGCGGGCTACGAGCAGTACTTC
TRBJ2-3 | TRBD2 | TRBV5-1 | . | CASSSRLAGTHTDTQYF | TGCGCCAGCAGCTCCCGACTAGCGGGGACCCACACAGATACGCAGTATTTT
TRBJ1-4 | . | TRBV29-1 | . | CSVETAQAREKLFF | TGCAGCGTTGAAACGGCGCAGGCACGTGAAAAACTGTTTTTT
TRBJ1-3 | . | TRBV5-1 | . | CASSRSSGNTIYF | TGCGCCAGCAGTAGGAGCTCTGGAAACACCATATATTTT
TRBJ2-3 | . | TRBV6-1 | . | CASTEGSSRGTQYF | TGTGCCAGCACCGAGGGCTCCTCCCGGGGTACGCAGTATTTT
TRBJ2-3 | TRBD2 | TRBV19 | . | CASSGLADTDTQYF | TGTGCCAGTAGCGGACTAGCGGATACAGATACGCAGTATTTT
TRBJ2-1 | TRBD2 | TRBV30 | . | CAWSATGTSGGSYNEQFF | TGTGCCTGGAGCGCTACCGGGACTAGCGGGGGATCCTACAATGAGCAGTTCTTC
TRBJ2-3 | TRBD2 | TRBV27 | . | CASSPLAGSTDTQYF | TGTGCCAGCAGCCCTTTAGCGGGGAGCACAGATACGCAGTATTTT
TRBJ1-6 | . | TRBV14 | . | CASRREAYNSPLHF | TGTGCCAGCAGACGGGAGGCCTATAATTCACCCCTCCACTTT
TRBJ2-5 | . | TRBV28 | once | CASSLFRGRAQETQYF | TGTGCCAGCAGTTTATTTCGAGGCAGGGCGCAAGAGACCCAGTACTTC
TRBJ1-2 | . | TRBV7-9 | . | CASSPDRITNYGYTF | TGTGCCAGCAGCCCCGACAGGATTACTAACTATGGCTACACCTTC
TRBJ1-1 | . | TRBV7-3 | . | CASSLGGLNTEAFF | TGTGCCAGCAGCTTAGGGGGCCTGAACACTGAAGCTTTCTTT
TRBJ1-3 | . | TRBV19 | . | CASSSQVSGNTIYF | TGTGCCAGTAGTTCACAGGTCTCTGGAAACACCATATATTTT
TRBJ1-2 | TRBD1 | TRBV9 | . | CASSDGQVHGYTF | TGTGCCAGCAGCGATGGACAGGTGCATGGCTACACCTTC
TRBJ2-2 | . | TRBV5-6 | . | CASSLAGSTGELFF | TGTGCCAGCAGCTTGGCAGGGTCCACCGGGGAGCTGTTTTTT
TRBJ2-2 | . | TRBV18 | . | CASSGGLNTGELFF | TGTGCCAGCTCAGGAGGGCTGAACACCGGGGAGCTGTTTTTT
TRBJ2-7 | TRBD1 | TRBV18 | medium-sized | CASSSGQTYEQYF | TGTGCCAGCTCATCGGGACAGACCTACGAGCAGTACTTC
TRBJ2-3 | TRBD2 | TRBV5-1 | . | CASSSGLAGVTDTQYF | TGCGCCAGCAGCTCTGGACTAGCGGGAGTCACAGATACGCAGTATTTT
TRBJ2-2 | . | TRBV5-1 | . | CASRLSVPNTGELFF | TGCGCCAGCAGATTGAGCGTGCCGAACACCGGGGAGCTGTTTTTT
TRBJ2-3 | TRBD2 | TRBV10-3 | . | CAISPASGGGTDTQYF | TGTGCCATCAGTCCTGCTAGCGGGGGCGGCACAGATACGCAGTATTTT
TRBJ2-7 | TRBD2 | TRBV7-9 | medium-sized | CASSSWTSGAYGEQYF | TGTGCCAGCAGCTCTTGGACTAGCGGGGCCTACGGCGAGCAGTACTTC
TRBJ1-1 | TRBD1 | TRBV7-2 | once | CASSPRTGRGTEAFF | TGTGCCAGCAGCCCGAGGACAGGGCGGGGCACTGAAGCTTTCTTT
TRBJ1-4 | . | TRBV14 | . | CASSHMTGRNEKLFF | TGTGCCAGCAGCCACATGACAGGACGTAATGAAAAACTGTTTTTT
TRBJ2-5 | TRBD1 | TRBV7-3 | . | CASSVTGTATAQYF | TGTGCCAGCAGCGTAACCGGGACAGCCACGGCCCAGTACTTC
TRBJ2-5 | . | TRBV14 | . | CASSQDRAGQETQYF | TGTGCCAGCAGCCAAGATCGGGCAGGGCAAGAGACCCAGTACTTC
TRBJ1-4 | TRBD1 | TRBV18 | . | CASSLGQGTNEKLFF | TGTGCCAGCTCACTCGGACAGGGAACTAATGAAAAACTGTTTTTT
TRBJ2-1 | . | TRBV5-1 | . | CASSYGGGPYEQFF | TGCGCCAGCAGCTATGGGGGGGGGCCCTATGAGCAGTTCTTC
TRBJ2-7 | TRBD1 | TRBV5-4 | . | CASSLPTGLGEQYF | TGTGCCAGCAGCCTCCCGACAGGGCTGGGAGAGCAGTACTTC
TRBJ2-7 | . | TRBV9 | . | CASSGQGNSYEQYF | TGTGCCAGCAGCGGTCAGGGAAACTCCTACGAGCAGTACTTC
TRBJ2-7 | . | TRBV7-5 | . | CARSFFPGTGGSYEQYF | TGTGCCAGAAGCTTCTTTCCAGGGACAGGGGGTTCCTACGAGCAGTACTTC
TRBJ1-2 | . | TRBV14 | . | CASSQDFRGGGYTF | TGTGCCAGCAGCCAAGATTTCAGGGGCGGTGGCTACACCTTC
TRBJ2-7 | . | TRBV5-4 | . | CASSLGGAAYEQYF | TGTGCCAGCAGCTTAGGGGGGGCGGCCTACGAGCAGTACTTC
TRBJ2-7 | . | TRBV5-6 | . | CASSLLSKLQGFSYEQYF | TGTGCCAGCAGCTTGCTCTCTAAACTTCAGGGGTTCTCCTACGAGCAGTACTTC
TRBJ1-6 | TRBD1 | TRBV5-8 | . | CASSADRGLSPLHF | TGTGCCAGCAGCGCCGACAGGGGGCTTTCACCCCTCCACTTT
TRBJ2-4 | TRBD1 | TRBV7-9 | . | CASSLGTGVVAKNIQYF | TGTGCCAGCAGCTTAGGGACAGGGGTCGTAGCCAAAAACATTCAGTACTTC
TRBJ2-1 | . | TRBV15 | . | CATSRGDGKFDEQFF | TGTGCCACCAGCCGTGGTGACGGGAAATTCGATGAGCAGTTCTTC
TRBJ1-1 | . | TRBV10-3 | . | CAISVGQGPGMNTEAFF | TGTGCCATCAGTGTGGGCCAGGGCCCAGGAATGAACACTGAAGCTTTCTTT
TRBJ1-5 | . | TRBV7-2 | . | CASSLPSSQPQHF | TGTGCCAGCAGCTTACCGTCCTCGCAGCCCCAGCATTTT
TRBJ1-5 | . | TRBV5-1 | . | CASSPESYSQPQHF | TGCGCCAGCAGCCCCGAGAGCTATAGTCAGCCCCAGCATTTT
TRBJ1-1 | . | TRBV5-1 | once | CASSLGQVNTEAFF | TGCGCCAGCAGCTTGGGCCAGGTGAACACTGAAGCTTTCTTT
TRBJ2-7 | TRBD1 | TRBV10-3 | once | CAISLRGQTYEQYF | TGTGCCATCAGCCTCAGGGGACAGACCTACGAGCAGTACTTC
TRBJ2-5 | TRBD1 | TRBV25-1 | . | CASRLTGGWETQYF | TGTGCCAGCAGGTTGACAGGGGGGTGGGAGACCCAGTACTTC
TRBJ1-2 | TRBD1 | TRBV6-5 | . | CASRPLGQGSYGYTF | TGTGCCAGCAGGCCCCTCGGACAGGGGTCCTATGGCTACACCTTC
TRBJ1-6 | . | TRBV25-1 | . | CASSADRDRYNSPLHF | TGTGCCAGCAGTGCGGACCGCGACAGGTATAATTCACCCCTCCACTTT
TRBJ2-3 | TRBD2 | TRBV10-1 | . | CASSAEASGGSNTQYF | TGCGCCAGCAGTGCGGAGGCTAGCGGGGGCTCAAATACGCAGTATTTT
TRBJ1-6 | . | TRBV18 | few | CASSPIPQGKSSPLHF | TGTGCCAGCTCACCAATCCCTCAGGGGAAATCTTCACCCCTCCACTTT
TRBJ2-4 | TRBD1 | TRBV5-3 | . | CARSLRTGPLLAKNIQYF | TGTGCCAGAAGCTTGCGGACAGGACCCCTGCTAGCCAAAAACATTCAGTACTTC
TRBJ2-7 | . | TRBV27 | once | CASSLRGLLYF | TGTGCCAGCAGTCTACGAGGGCTGCTGTACTTC
TRBJ2-4 | TRBD1 | TRBV2 | . | CASSVDRGNIQYF | TGTGCCAGCAGTGTGGACAGGGGGAACATTCAGTACTTC
TRBJ2-1 | TRBD2 | TRBV11-3 | . | CASSIGGAYNEQFF | TGTGCCAGCAGCATCGGGGGGGCTTACAATGAGCAGTTCTTC
TRBJ2-2 | TRBD2 | TRBV19 | . | CASREGTRNTGELFF | TGTGCCAGTAGAGAGGGGACTAGAAACACCGGGGAGCTGTTTTTT
TRBJ2-4 | TRBD1 | TRBV18 | . | CASSPYRGGNIQYF | TGTGCCAGCTCACCCTACAGGGGCGGAAACATTCAGTACTTC